A single sample gave rise to the 29 T cell receptor beta chains below, sequenced in a study of control samples from healthy donors and cancer patients. Generated by immunoSEQ multiplex PCR, the TCRdb table keeps only in-frame clones and is missing some. The profile shows 90,000 to 100,000 clones, around 80% of them singletons. The sample was blood. The receptors were gathered from a woman aged 25 to 39 in good health.

This clone was found a few times. The chain couples TRBV7-9 to TRBJ2-2, with unresolved D. The germline gives CDR1 SEHNR, CDR2 FQNEAQ (reference sequence). Deletions cut 3 bases from V and 1 base from J, with 6 bases between. The CDR3 has 14 residues. The CDR3 DNA reads TGTGCCAGCAGCTTTACGGAGAACACCGGGGAGCTGTTTTTT. Its protein is CASSFTENTGELFF.

This sequence joins TRBV5-4 and TRBJ2-5; weak D call: TRBD2 (6 bases). Germline loops: CDR1 SGHNT, CDR2 YYREEE (reference sequence). The V and J ends lost 4 bases and 1 base respectively, with 11 bases between them. The CDR3 runs to 14 residues. The CDR3, as DNA: TGTGCCAGCAGCCCAAGGGGACTCCAAGAGACCCAGTACTTC. This codes for CASSPRGLQETQYF.

The chain combines TRBV5-1 with TRBJ2-3; D is unresolved. This CDR3 spans 13 amino acids. Germline CDR1 is SGHRS and CDR2 is YFSETQ. Trimming cost V 0 bases and J 5 bases, with 7 bases left between them. CDR3 sequence reads: CASSLGGIDTQYF. CDR3 nucleotides: TGCGCCAGCAGCTTGGGGGGTATAGATACGCAGTATTTT.

The V and J genes are TRBV6-2 or TRBV6-3 and TRBJ1-1; TRBD1 aligns across 11 bases. Germline assignment: CDR1 MNHEY and CDR2 SVGEGT. The CDR3 is 16 amino acids. After removal of 4 bases from V and 5 bases from J, the junction contained 9 bases not matched to a gene. In nucleotides, the CDR3 is TGTGCCAGCAGTTTCACCGGGACAGGGGGTATGACTGAAGCTTTCTTT. Protein product: CASSFTGTGGMTEAFF.

This clone showed up just once. The rearrangement joins TRBV2 to TRBJ2-2, with 10 nucleotides matching TRBD2. Trimming took 7 bases from V and 0 from J; bases not matched to a gene: 5. There are 16 residues in the CDR3. Germline CDR1 reads SNHLY; CDR2 reads FYNNEI. CDR3 protein: CASKVGLAANTGELFF. For the CDR3, the DNA is TGTGCCAGCAAGGTCGGACTAGCGGCGAACACCGGGGAGCTGTTTTTT. Supplemented by reference TRBV2 and TRBJ2-2, the full variable domain reads EPEVTQTPSHQVTQMGQEVILRCVPISNHLYFYWYRQILGQKVEFLVSFYNNEISEKSEIFDDQFSVERPDGSNFTLKIRSTKLEDSAMYFCASKVGLAANTGELFFGEGSRLTVL.

This chain links TRBV30 with TRBJ2-7; TRBD1 is a possible D gene (6 bases). The V gene's germline CDR1 is GTSNPN and CDR2 SVGIG (reference sequence). The CDR3 is 13 residues long. V was cut by 4 bases and J by 1 base, with 11 bases left in between. In DNA form, the CDR3 reads TGTGCCTGGAAGGGACAATTATCCTACGAGCAGTACTTC. Protein product: CAWKGQLSYEQYF.

Only a few counts were recorded for this clone. This chain uses TRBV30 with TRBJ2-3, with a tentative D call TRBD2 (6 bases). Between the trimmed V and J ends, which lost 3 bases and 4 bases, there was a span of 11 bases. Germline CDR1 GTSNPN, CDR2 SVGIG (reference sequence). The CDR3 spans 13 residues. CDR3 region: CAWSKTSPDTQYF. Here the CDR3 DNA reads TGTGCCTGGAGCAAAACTAGCCCAGATACGCAGTATTTT.

The V call is TRBV2, the J call TRBJ2-4; D ambiguous. The germline CDR1 and CDR2 sequences are SNHLY and FYNNEI. The CDR3 contains 13 residues. V was pared by 4 bases and J by 5 bases, with 9 bases between. CDR3 loop: CASSVNRQNIQYF. The CDR3 coding sequence is TGTGCCAGCAGTGTGAACCGGCAAAACATTCAGTACTTC.

V is TRBV5-4 and J is TRBJ2-2; 8 bases agree with TRBD1. J lost 5 bases, V lost 0 bases, and 0 bases had no gene match. Germline V gene sequence: CDR1 SGHNT, CDR2 YYREEE (reference sequence). This CDR3 is built from 14 residues. The CDR3 region has the DNA TGTGCCAGCAGCTTGGGACAGGGGACCGGGGAGCTGTTTTTT. Translating gives CASSLGQGTGELFF.

The rearrangement joins TRBV7-8 to TRBJ2-7; possibly TRBD1 or TRBD2 for D (5 bases each). V gave up 0 bases and J gave up 1 base, with 13 bases separating them. The germline V gene encodes CDR1 SGHVS and CDR2 FQNEAQ. The CDR3 covers 16 residues. The CDR3 DNA is TGTGCCAGCAGCTTAGCCGCCAGGGACCTATCCTACGAGCAGTACTTC. Its translation: CASSLAARDLSYEQYF.

The J gene is TRBJ2-5, the V gene TRBV7-2, with D hard to call. There are 16 residues in the CDR3. Deletions cut 2 bases from V and 3 bases from J, with 16 bases between. Germline CDR1 SGHTA, CDR2 FQGNSA. CDR3 DNA sequence: TGTGCCAGCAGCTTAATCGGTCAGCCCAACAAAGAGACCCAGTACTTC. It codes for CASSLIGQPNKETQYF.

J is TRBJ1-6 and V is TRBV6-5; 7 bases fit TRBD1. The germline V gene has CDR1 MNHEY and CDR2 SVGAGI. The V and J ends lost 7 bases and 7 bases, in that order; junction bases with no gene match: 10. The CDR3 covers 15 residues. The CDR3 coding sequence is TGTGCCAGCACGTTTGGCGACAGGGAAAATTCACCCCTCCACTTT. It codes for CASTFGDRENSPLHF.

This clone was found once. The V and J genes are TRBV11-1 and TRBJ2-1, with 8 bases that match TRBD1. The CDR3 is 12 residues long. Trimming at V came to 6 bases and at J to 7 bases, leaving 2 bases not matched to a gene. The V gene's germline CDR1 is SGHAT and CDR2 FQDESV (reference sequence). The CDR3 DNA is TGTGCCAGCAGGGGACAGGAGAATGAGCAGTTCTTC. Amino acids: CASRGQENEQFF.

The rearrangement links TRBV5-6 to TRBJ1-2; 9 bases are shared with TRBD1. Losses at the gene ends were 1 base for V and 8 bases for J; bases not matched to a gene: 9. Germline V gene sequence: CDR1 SGHDT, CDR2 YYEEEE. The CDR3 is 15 residues long. Written as DNA, the CDR3 is TGTGCCAGCAGCTTGACAGGGGGCATTGTGGAGGGCTACACCTTC. It translates to CASSLTGGIVEGYTF.

This sequence joins TRBV5-4 and TRBJ2-1; D is unclear. V dropped 4 bases and J dropped 9 bases, with 11 bases sitting between them. This CDR3 has 12 residues. Germline V CDR1 and CDR2: SGHNT, YYREEE (reference sequence). The CDR3 DNA sequence: TGTGCCAGCAGCATAAAGGTGGGTGAGCAGTTCTTC. This gives the protein CASSIKVGEQFF.

With regard to this clone: The same CDR3 also results from other DNA sequences found in this sample. The CDR3 DNA is TGCGCCAGCAGCTTGGCCAGGGGCACAGATACGCAGTATTTT. It codes for CASSLARGTDTQYF. V is TRBV5-1 and J is TRBJ2-3; the D gene is possibly TRBD1 (5 bases). Germline CDR1 SGHRS, CDR2 YFSETQ. CDR3 size: 14 residues. V was shortened by 0 bases and J by 1 base, with 6 bases between the two germline ends. The full variable domain, completed using reference TRBV5-1 and TRBJ2-3, is KAGVTQTPRYLIKTRGQQVTLSCSPISGHRSVSWYQQTPGQGLQFLFEYFSETQRNKGNFPGRFSGRQFSNSRSEMNVSTLELGDSALYLCASSLARGTDTQYFGPGTRLTVL.

The chain recombines TRBV13 with TRBJ1-1; perhaps TRBD1 as D (5 bases). Per the germline V gene, CDR1 is PRHDT and CDR2 is FYEKMQ (reference sequence). Trimming left V 8 bases short and J 4 bases short, with 17 bases between. This CDR3 has 14 amino acids. The CDR3 DNA sequence: TGTGCCAGCCGAGGGAGGGGTTTAGGCACTGAAGCTTTCTTT. Translation: CASRGRGLGTEAFF.

J is TRBJ2-2 and V is TRBV2; D possibly matches TRBD1 or TRBD2 (5 bases each). This CDR3 contains 11 residues. V shed 7 bases and J shed 6 bases, with 6 bases lying between them. Germline CDR1 reads SNHLY; CDR2 reads FYNNEI. In DNA form, the CDR3 reads TGTGCCAGCAAGGGACCCGGGGAGCTGTTTTTT. Translation: CASKGPGELFF.

V usage is TRBV6-5 and J usage is TRBJ1-2; 10 nucleotides agree with TRBD1. Looked up from germline, CDR1 is MNHEY and CDR2 is SVGAGI. This CDR3 region has 14 residues. Losses at the gene ends were 6 bases for V and 4 bases for J; bases not matched to a gene: 5. The CDR3 reads CASRTGGPIYGYTF. For the CDR3, the DNA is TGTGCCAGCAGGACAGGGGGCCCGATCTATGGCTACACCTTC.

The V gene is TRBV18, the J gene TRBJ1-5; D remains unclear. The CDR3 has 13 amino acids. Trimming left V 5 bases short and J 0 bases short, with 5 bases between. Germline V gene lookup returns CDR1 KGHSH and CDR2 LQKENI. The CDR3 loop is CASSKDSNQPQHF. CDR3 DNA: TGTGCCAGCTCAAAAGATAGCAATCAGCCCCAGCATTTT.

The rearrangement links TRBV27 to TRBJ1-5; no firm D call. Germline V gene lookup returns CDR1 MNHEY and CDR2 SMNVEV (reference sequence). The CDR3 loop spans 15 amino acids. V lost 3 bases, J lost 0 bases, and 9 bases lay in between. DNA of the CDR3: TGTGCCAGCAGTTTCCCGGGGTATAGCAATCAGCCCCAGCATTTT. It encodes CASSFPGYSNQPQHF.

J is TRBJ1-6 and V is TRBV9; possible D gene TRBD1, 5 bases. CDR1 and CDR2 from the germline V gene are SGDLS and YYNGEE. The CDR3 has 16 residues. Between the trimmed V and J ends, which lost 4 bases and 4 bases, there was a span of 15 bases. CDR3 region: CASSPAIDRYNSPLHF. The CDR3 nucleotides are TGTGCCAGCAGCCCAGCAATAGACAGATATAATTCACCCCTCCACTTT.

The V gene is TRBV6-6, the J gene TRBJ2-7, with 9 bases fitting TRBD1. V shed 9 bases and J 3 bases; nucleotides not matched to a gene: 6. Per the germline V gene, CDR1 is MNHNY and CDR2 is SVGAGI (reference sequence). The length of the CDR3 is 13 residues. CDR3 DNA: TGTGCCAGTCGACAGGGGGAAGGCTACGAGCAGTACTTC. Its translation: CASRQGEGYEQYF.

The rearrangement joins TRBV29-1 to TRBJ1-2; 7 positions agree with TRBD1. J was trimmed by 1 base and V by 4 bases; bases with no gene match: 3. Germline CDR1 SQVTM, CDR2 ANQGSEA. CDR3 length: 13 amino acids. CDR3 region: CSVAGGLNYGYTF. In nucleotides, the CDR3 is TGCAGCGTTGCAGGGGGGCTTAACTATGGCTACACCTTC.

This clone was seen only once. CDR3 residues: CATSRDTQSSTYANTGELFF. The CDR3, as DNA: TGTGCCACCAGCAGAGATACGCAGTCCAGCACCTATGCGAACACCGGGGAGCTGTTTTTT. The chain combines TRBV15 with TRBJ2-2; D gene uncertain. V dropped 0 bases and J dropped 0 bases, with 20 bases sitting between them. Germline-derived CDR1 and CDR2 are LNHNV and YYDKDF (reference sequence). This CDR3 has 20 amino acids.

The gene calls are TRBV6-5 and TRBJ1-1; perhaps TRBD1 as D (6 bases). This CDR3 has 14 residues. Germline V lookup: CDR1 MNHEY, CDR2 SVGAGI. V shed 6 bases and J shed 4 bases, with 15 bases lying between them. The CDR3 region has the DNA TGTGCCAGCAGACGCGGGGGCTTTGGCACTGAAGCTTTCTTT. Its translation is CASRRGGFGTEAFF.

V gene TRBV4-3 combines with J gene TRBJ1-1; D uncertain. The V end was cut by 5 bases, the J end by 11 bases, with 12 bases between. The CDR3 totals 11 residues. CDR1 LGHNA and CDR2 YSLEER come from the germline V gene. CDR3 DNA: TGCGCCAGCAGCGGAGGACGGGCGGCTTTCTTT. As protein: CASSGGRAAFF.

The CDR3 DNA sequence: TGTGCCAGCAGTGAACAAGGTAGTTACTCCTACGAGCAGTACTTC. Residues: CASSEQGSYSYEQYF. The J gene is TRBJ2-7, the V gene TRBV6-1; no reliable D call. Trimming pared 2 bases from V and 0 bases from J, leaving 11 bases between. The CDR3 has 15 residues. Germline V gene sequence: CDR1 MNHNS, CDR2 SASEGT.

About this clone: Different DNA sequences within this sample yield the same CDR3. This chain connects TRBV5-1 to TRBJ1-1; D uncertain. Germline V lookup: CDR1 SGHRS, CDR2 YFSETQ. The CDR3 totals 14 residues. The V and J ends lost 0 bases and 2 bases respectively, with 8 bases between them. The CDR3 loop reads CASSLEEINTEAFF. CDR3 bases: TGCGCCAGCAGCTTGGAAGAGATAAACACTGAAGCTTTCTTT. Full variable domain (remainder filled in from reference TRBV5-1 and TRBJ1-1): KAGVTQTPRYLIKTRGQQVTLSCSPISGHRSVSWYQQTPGQGLQFLFEYFSETQRNKGNFPGRFSGRQFSNSRSEMNVSTLELGDSALYLCASSLEEINTEAFFGQGTRLTVV.